A single T cell receptor beta chain is shown here with its context. Distinct nucleotide sequences in the sample also encode this CDR3. Only in-frame clones appear in the TCRdb table, and some are missing; sequencing was by immunoSEQ multiplex PCR. The data hold roughly 810,000 clones, with 90% to 97% observed a single time. These data are taken from a study of shared clonotypes between healthy human individuals. As defined, naive CD8 cells were CD45RO-negative and positively selected for CCR7, with terminally differentiated effector memory CD45RA+ cells excluded. Sample: naive CD8+ T cells sorted from blood. The TCR was taken from a man aged 30 to 45 in good health.

CDR3 sequence reads: CASSLGQANTEAFF. The CDR3 DNA is TGTGCCAGCAGTTTAGGACAGGCGAACACTGAAGCTTTCTTT. The rearrangement uses TRBV27 and TRBJ1-1, with 7 bases identical to TRBD1. This CDR3 comprises 14 residues. The ends lost 2 bases at V and 1 base at J; junction bases unmatched: 1. Germline V CDR1 and CDR2: MNHEY, SMNVEV (reference sequence).